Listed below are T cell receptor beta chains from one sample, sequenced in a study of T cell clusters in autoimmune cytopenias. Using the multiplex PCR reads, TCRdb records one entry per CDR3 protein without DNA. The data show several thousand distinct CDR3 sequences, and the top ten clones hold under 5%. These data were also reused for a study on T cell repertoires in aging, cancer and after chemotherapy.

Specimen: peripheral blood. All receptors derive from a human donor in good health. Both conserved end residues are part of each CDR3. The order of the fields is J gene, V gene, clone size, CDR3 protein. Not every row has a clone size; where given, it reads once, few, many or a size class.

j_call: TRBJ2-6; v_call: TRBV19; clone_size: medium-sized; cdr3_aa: CASTSRASSGANVLTF
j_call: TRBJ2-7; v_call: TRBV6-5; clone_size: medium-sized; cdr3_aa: CASLSEAPYEQYF
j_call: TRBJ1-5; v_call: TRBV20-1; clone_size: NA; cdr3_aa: CSAALDRLSNQPQHF
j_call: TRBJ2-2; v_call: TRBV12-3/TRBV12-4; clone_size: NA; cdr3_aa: CASRDSLVGELFF
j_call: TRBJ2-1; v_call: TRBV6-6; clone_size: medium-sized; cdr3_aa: CASSSPASYNEQFF
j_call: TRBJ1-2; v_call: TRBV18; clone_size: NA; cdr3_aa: CASSPVLQGDYGYTF
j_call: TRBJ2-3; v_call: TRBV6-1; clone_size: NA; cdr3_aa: CARSERPGLAGESDTQYF
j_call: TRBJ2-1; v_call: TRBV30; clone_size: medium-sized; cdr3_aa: CACQGYGGNEQFF
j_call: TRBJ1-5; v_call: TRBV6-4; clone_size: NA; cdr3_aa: CASSDSWSNQPQHF
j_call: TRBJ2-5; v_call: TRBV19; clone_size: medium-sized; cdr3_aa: CASTSRGASETQYF
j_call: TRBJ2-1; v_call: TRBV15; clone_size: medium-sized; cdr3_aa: CATSRELADYNEQFF
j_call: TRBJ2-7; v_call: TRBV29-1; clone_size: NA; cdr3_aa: CSVGGAGSSYEQYF
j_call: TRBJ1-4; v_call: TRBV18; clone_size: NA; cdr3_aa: CASSPLQGTTNEKLFF
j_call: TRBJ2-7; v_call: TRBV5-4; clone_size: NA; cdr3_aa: CASSLKTALSYEQYF
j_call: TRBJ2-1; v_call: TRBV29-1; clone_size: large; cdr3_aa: CSAALHNEQFF
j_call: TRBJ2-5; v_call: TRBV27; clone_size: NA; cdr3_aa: CASSFGVGEWETQYF
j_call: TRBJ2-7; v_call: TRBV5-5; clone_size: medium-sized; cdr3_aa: CASSLVRGPNEQYF
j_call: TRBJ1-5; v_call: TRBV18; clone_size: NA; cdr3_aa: CASSPFQDSGNQPQHF
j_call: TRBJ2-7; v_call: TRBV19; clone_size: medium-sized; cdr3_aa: CASSIRQGALYEQYF
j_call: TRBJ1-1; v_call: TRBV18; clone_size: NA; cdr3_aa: CASSPNGQGNTEAFF
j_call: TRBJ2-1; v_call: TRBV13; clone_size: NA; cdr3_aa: CASSYGTSGREEQFF
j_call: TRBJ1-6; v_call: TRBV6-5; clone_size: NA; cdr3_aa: CASSTPGQGVRRRTNNSPLHF
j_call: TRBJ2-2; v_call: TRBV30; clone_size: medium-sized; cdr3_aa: CASLTSANTGELFF
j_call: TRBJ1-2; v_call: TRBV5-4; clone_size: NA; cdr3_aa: CASSFQRVGYGYTF
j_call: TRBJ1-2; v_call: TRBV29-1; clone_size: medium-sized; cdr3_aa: CSASSAPNYGYTF
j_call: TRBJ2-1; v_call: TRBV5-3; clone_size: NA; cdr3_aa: CARSLRKREGPYNEQFF
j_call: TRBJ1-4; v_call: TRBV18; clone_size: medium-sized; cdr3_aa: CASSPRRGRGEKLFF
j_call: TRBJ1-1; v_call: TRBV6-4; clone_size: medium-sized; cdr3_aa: CASSQGGTEAFF
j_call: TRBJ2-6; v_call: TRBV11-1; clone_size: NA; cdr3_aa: CASSLGTSGYGANVLTF
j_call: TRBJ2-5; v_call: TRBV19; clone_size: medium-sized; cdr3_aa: CASRTQGPGETQYF
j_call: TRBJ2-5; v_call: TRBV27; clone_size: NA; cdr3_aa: CASSLRGGVETQYF
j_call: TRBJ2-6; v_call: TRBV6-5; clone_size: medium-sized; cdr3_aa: CASRRTRDSGANVLTF
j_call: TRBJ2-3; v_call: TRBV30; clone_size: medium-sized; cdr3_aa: CAWGLAADTQYF
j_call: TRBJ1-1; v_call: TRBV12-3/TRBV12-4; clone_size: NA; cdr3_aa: CASRRTGGAEEAFF
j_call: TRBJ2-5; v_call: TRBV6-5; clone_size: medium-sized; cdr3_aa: CASSYSGLGTQYF
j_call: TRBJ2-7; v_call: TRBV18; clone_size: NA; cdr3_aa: CASSTQLAWSYEQYF
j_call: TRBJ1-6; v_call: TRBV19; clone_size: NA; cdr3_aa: CASTLTRDRKPLHF
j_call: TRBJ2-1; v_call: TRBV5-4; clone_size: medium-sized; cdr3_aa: CASSLVGQGEDEQFF
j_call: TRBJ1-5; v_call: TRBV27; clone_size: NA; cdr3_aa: CASSPLEGQFNQPQHF
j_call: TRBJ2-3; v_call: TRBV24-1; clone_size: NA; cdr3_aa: CATSDMGQGFTDTQYF
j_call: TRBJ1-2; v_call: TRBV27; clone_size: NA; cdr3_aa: CASSSPGVGGYTF
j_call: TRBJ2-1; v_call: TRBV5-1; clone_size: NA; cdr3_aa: CASSPQGINEQFF
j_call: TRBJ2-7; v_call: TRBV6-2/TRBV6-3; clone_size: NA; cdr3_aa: CASTPRSGGLYEQYF
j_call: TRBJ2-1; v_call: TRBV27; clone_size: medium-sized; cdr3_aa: CASSFATGRSSYNEQFF
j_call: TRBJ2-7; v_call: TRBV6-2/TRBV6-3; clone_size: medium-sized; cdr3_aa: CASKKEGSAGVSYEQYF
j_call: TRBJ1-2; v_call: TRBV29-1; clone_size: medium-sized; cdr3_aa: CSVPSLQGRVGGYTF
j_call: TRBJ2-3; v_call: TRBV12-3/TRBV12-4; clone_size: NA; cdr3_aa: CASSFRAGGGGDTQYF
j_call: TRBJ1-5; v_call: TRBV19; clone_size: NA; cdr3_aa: CASSSRGGGQPQHF
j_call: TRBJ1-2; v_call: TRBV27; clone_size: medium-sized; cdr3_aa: CASSSSGLSTNTF
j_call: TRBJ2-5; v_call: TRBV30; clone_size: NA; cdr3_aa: CALEDRGKGETQYF
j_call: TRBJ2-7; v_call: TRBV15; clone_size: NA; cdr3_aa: CATSRAGQGQYEQYF
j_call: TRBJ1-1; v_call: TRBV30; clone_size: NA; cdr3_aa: CAWNHLGGTEAFF
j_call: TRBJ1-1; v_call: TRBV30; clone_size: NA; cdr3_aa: CAWNRGAATEAFF
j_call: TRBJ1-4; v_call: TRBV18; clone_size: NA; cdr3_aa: CASSPPPGEKLFF
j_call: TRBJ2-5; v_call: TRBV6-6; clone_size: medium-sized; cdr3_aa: CASSAPGAQYF
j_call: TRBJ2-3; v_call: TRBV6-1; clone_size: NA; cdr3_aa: CASTLRGGTGITDTQYF
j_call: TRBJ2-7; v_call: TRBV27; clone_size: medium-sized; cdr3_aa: CASSPPLTTRSEQYF
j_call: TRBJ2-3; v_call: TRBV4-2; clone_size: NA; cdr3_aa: CASSQGTGGAADTQYF
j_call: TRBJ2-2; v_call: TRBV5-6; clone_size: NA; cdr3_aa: CASSSQGMAAGELFF